The 5 T cell receptor beta chains below all came from one sample that was sequenced in a study of cytomegalovirus exposure and HLA in healthy donors. Researchers ran the PCR with 60 Vbeta and 13 Jbeta primers. Some clones are missing from TCRdb's copy, which holds only in-frame ones; the method was immunoSEQ multiplex PCR. The data contain about 150,000 clones, around four fifths of them seen just once; the ten biggest clones take up less than 2%. Sequenced sample: PBMCs. The source of these receptors is a man aged 35 to 55 in good health and CMV-seronegative.

The chain joins TRBV19 to TRBJ2-1; 9 nucleotides align to TRBD2. The germline V gene encodes CDR1 LNHDA and CDR2 SQIVND (reference sequence). The ends lost 3 bases at V and 0 bases at J; junction bases unmatched: 12. CDR3 length equals 19 residues. CDR3 amino acids: CASSITWGGRASSYNEQFF. As DNA, the CDR3 is TGTGCCAGTAGTATCACATGGGGCGGGAGGGCCAGCTCCTACAATGAGCAGTTCTTC.

J is TRBJ2-1 and V is TRBV6-5; D unclear. The CDR3 sequence is 15 residues long. Trimming removed 4 bases from V and 0 bases from J, with 10 bases in between. Per germline, CDR1 MNHEY and CDR2 SVGAGI. The CDR3 DNA follows: TGTGCCAGCAGTTTGACACCGAACTCCTACAATGAGCAGTTCTTC. This codes for CASSLTPNSYNEQFF.

The chain joins TRBV27 to TRBJ2-3; possible D gene TRBD1, 6 bases. The CDR3 consists of 14 residues. The V end was cut by 6 bases, the J end by 4 bases, with 14 bases between. Looked up from germline, CDR1 is MNHEY and CDR2 is SMNVEV (reference sequence). The CDR3 spells CASSFRTVSDTQYF. In DNA, the CDR3 is TGTGCCAGCAGCTTCCGGACAGTCTCAGATACGCAGTATTTT.

The chain carries TRBV9 and TRBJ1-6; no clear D. Trimming left V 4 bases short and J 10 bases short, with 15 bases between. The CDR3 contains 14 residues. Germline CDR1 is SGDLS and CDR2 is YYNGEE. The CDR3: CASSPRFEGSPLHF. Here the CDR3 DNA reads TGTGCCAGCAGCCCCCGATTCGAGGGCTCACCCCTCCACTTT.

The V and J genes are TRBV4-3 and TRBJ1-5; 7 positions agree with TRBD1. Germline CDR1 LGHNA, CDR2 YSLEER. V was clipped by 0 bases and J by 2 bases; unmatched bases: 7. CDR3 length: 17 amino acids. This CDR3 reads CASSQDARGFGNQPQHF. In DNA, the CDR3 is TGCGCCAGCAGCCAAGACGCCAGGGGGTTCGGCAATCAGCCCCAGCATTTT.